Shown below are 8 T cell receptor beta chains from a single sample sequenced in a study of CD8+ T cells in alopecia areata. Regarding treatment: oral pan-JAK inhibitor, 5-10 mg twice daily. As the sequencing template, cDNA was produced by extracting RNA and reverse transcribing it. Libraries were prepared by immunoSEQ multiplex PCR; TCRdb keeps only in-frame clonotypes and omits some of them. This table holds around 200,000 clones, under 60% found once. The sample consisted of CD8+ T cells sorted from blood, taken at week 24, from a patient treated with tofacitinib. These receptors were collected from a human donor with alopecia areata.

The chain couples TRBV29-1 to TRBJ2-3; TRBD1 agrees at 11 bases. CDR1 and CDR2 (germline): SQVTM, ANQGSEA. This CDR3 is 14 amino acids long. The trim removed 6 bases at V and 4 bases at J, leaving 6 bases unmatched. The DNA for the CDR3 is TGCAGCGTCGATGGACAGGGGGCCCCAGATACGCAGTATTTT. It encodes CSVDGQGAPDTQYF.

The J gene is TRBJ2-5, the V gene TRBV6-6, with 10 nucleotides matching TRBD1. Germline CDR1 and CDR2: MNHNY and SVGAGI (reference sequence). This CDR3 region has 16 residues. The V and J ends lost 5 bases and 4 bases, in that order; junction bases with no gene match: 10. CDR3 nucleotide sequence: TGTGCCAGCAGTCATCCGGGACAGGGGATGGGAGAGACCCAGTACTTC. Protein: CASSHPGQGMGETQYF.

The chain joins TRBV30 to TRBJ1-4; 7 bases map to TRBD1. This CDR3 region has 12 residues. Germline loops: CDR1 GTSNPN, CDR2 SVGIG (reference sequence). After removal of 4 bases from V and 7 bases from J, the junction contained 3 bases not matched to a gene. CDR3 residues: CAWTRGAEKLFF. For the CDR3, the DNA is TGTGCCTGGACCAGGGGGGCTGAAAAACTGTTTTTT.

This clone was observed a few times. The V gene is TRBV5-7, the J gene TRBJ1-5; TRBD1 matches 10 bases. TRBV5-7 is an open reading frame, and its role is uncertain. V trimming: 1 base; J trimming: 0 bases; junction bases outside the gene matches: 10. This CDR3 has 19 residues. The CDR3 bases are TGTGCCAGCAGCTTGTACGGGACAGGGGAAATGGGTAGCAATCAGCCCCAGCATTTT. It is translated as CASSLYGTGEMGSNQPQHF.

V gene TRBV5-6 combines with J gene TRBJ2-5, with TRBD1 matching 11 bases. Germline V CDR1 and CDR2: SGHDT, YYEEEE. The CDR3 is 15 residues long. Trimming at V came to 4 bases and at J to 2 bases, leaving 4 bases not matched to a gene. This CDR3 reads CASSPGTGGQETQYF. CDR3 DNA: TGTGCCAGCAGCCCCGGGACAGGGGGGCAAGAGACCCAGTACTTC.

This clone was counted only a few times. The V call is TRBV28, the J call TRBJ2-7; D not certain. The germline V gene encodes CDR1 MDHEN and CDR2 SYDVKM. The CDR3 contains 15 residues. Between the trimmed V and J ends, which lost 6 bases and 3 bases, there was a span of 18 bases. CDR3 sequence reads: CASRLRSPAHYEQYF. In DNA form, the CDR3 reads TGTGCCAGCAGATTGAGATCCCCGGCCCACTACGAGCAGTACTTC.

The chain uses TRBV6-1 and TRBJ2-7; TRBD1 aligns across 10 bases. V was pared by 6 bases and J by 4 bases, with 6 bases of the junction left unmatched. The CDR3 spans 14 residues. Germline lookup yields CDR1 MNHNS and CDR2 SASEGT. The CDR3 DNA follows: TGTGCCAGCAGCGGGGGACAGGGGAAATACGAGCAGTACTTC. Protein: CASSGGQGKYEQYF.

This clone was detected ten times or more. The chain is built from TRBV2 and TRBJ2-1; D call uncertain. Germline CDR1 and CDR2: SNHLY and FYNNEI. V gave up 6 bases and J gave up 4 bases, with 7 bases separating them. This CDR3 spans 12 amino acids. CDR3 bases: TGTGCCAGCAGGCCCGGGTACAATGAGCAGTTCTTC. Its translation: CASRPGYNEQFF.